Below are 13 T cell receptor beta chains sequenced from a single sample in a study of beta chain features in type 1 diabetes. TCRB transcripts that were expressed got sequenced, as all of the isolated RNA had been reverse transcribed. The repertoire was sequenced with immunoSEQ multiplex PCR; TCRdb's copy has only in-frame clones and lacks some. The sample consists of just over 150,000 clones, roughly 11% of them appearing once. The sample comprised central memory CD4+ T cells from blood. The receptors shown here come from a man between 18 and 35 years old in good health.

The chain joins TRBV7-9 to TRBJ2-1, with 7 bases lining up with TRBD1. Germline trimming cut 3 bases from V and 6 bases from J; bases unmatched to any gene: 5. Germline V gives CDR1 SEHNR, CDR2 FQNEAQ (reference sequence). The CDR3 length is 14 residues. CDR3 coding DNA: TGTGCCAGCAGCTTGTACGGGACAGCCAATGAGCAGTTCTTC. It codes for CASSLYGTANEQFF.

In this sample, this clone turned up a few times. The chain is built from TRBV10-3 and TRBJ1-4; D gene unclear. Trimming removed 0 bases from V and 8 bases from J, with 16 bases in between. Germline loops: CDR1 ENHRY, CDR2 SYGVKD. The CDR3 runs to 16 residues. Here the CDR3 reads CAISESKVARVEKLFF. The CDR3 DNA sequence: TGTGCCATCAGTGAGTCGAAAGTAGCCAGAGTGGAAAAACTGTTTTTT.

The chain couples TRBV18 to TRBJ2-1; maybe TRBD2 (6 bases). The germline gives CDR1 KGHSH, CDR2 LQKENI. This CDR3 is 12 amino acids long. Between the trimmed V and J ends, which lost 5 bases and 8 bases, there was a span of 10 bases. CDR3: CASSIREDEQFF. The CDR3 nucleotides are TGTGCCAGCTCAATCAGGGAGGATGAGCAGTTCTTC. Drawing the rest from reference TRBV18 and TRBJ2-1, the complete variable domain is NAGVMQNPRHLVRRRGQEARLRCSPMKGHSHVYWYRQLPEEGLKFMVYLQKENIIDESGMPKERFSAEFPKEGPSILRIQQVVRGDSAAYFCASSIREDEQFFGPGTRLTVL.

J is TRBJ1-2 and V is TRBV7-2; no reliable D call. This CDR3 has 14 residues. Germline assignment: CDR1 SGHTA and CDR2 FQGNSA. V shed 7 bases and J shed 2 bases, with 14 bases lying between them. The CDR3 loop reads CASTEGMGNYGYTF. In DNA, the CDR3 is TGTGCCAGCACCGAAGGGATGGGAAACTATGGCTACACCTTC.

This clone was found a few times. This rearrangement joins TRBV9 to TRBJ2-1; the D is unclear. V lost 0 bases, J lost 6 bases, and 13 bases lay in between. Germline V gives CDR1 SGDLS, CDR2 YYNGEE. The CDR3 extends over 15 amino acids. CDR3 nucleotide sequence: TGTGCCAGCAGCGTAGCCCAGACCCCGGGCAATGAGCAGTTCTTC. Amino acids: CASSVAQTPGNEQFF.

This clone was recorded only once. Written as DNA, the CDR3 is TGTGCCAGCAGCCTCTGGCGCGGGCCTGGCGAGCAGTACTTC. As protein: CASSLWRGPGEQYF. The rearrangement joins TRBV7-2 to TRBJ2-5, with a tentative D call TRBD2 (5 bases). The tail of the sequence fits TRBJ2-7 better, so the J call may be wrong. Germline loops: CDR1 SGHTA, CDR2 FQGNSA. The CDR3 totals 14 residues.

This clone has just a few counts. The rearrangement links TRBV28 to TRBJ2-7; 11 bases align to TRBD1. The V gene end was trimmed by 6 bases and the J gene end by 2 bases; junction bases not matched to a gene: 6. CDR3 length equals 15 residues. CDR1 and CDR2 (germline): MDHEN, SYDVKM. The DNA for the CDR3 is TGTGCCAGCAGCCCAGTGGGACAGGGGGCCTACGAGCAGTACTTC. It translates to CASSPVGQGAYEQYF. Using reference TRBV28 and TRBJ2-7 for the parts outside the CDR3, the full variable domain is DVKVTQSSRYLVKRTGEKVFLECVQDMDHENMFWYRQDPGLGLRLIYFSYDVKMKEKGDIPEGYSVSREKKERFSLILESASTNQTSMYLCASSPVGQGAYEQYFGPGTRLTVT.

In its sample, this clone was seen a few times. The chain combines TRBV30 with TRBJ1-6; D gene unclear. Looked up from germline, CDR1 is GTSNPN and CDR2 is SVGIG (reference sequence). CDR3 size: 15 residues. V was trimmed by 2 bases and J by 1 base, leaving 9 bases between them. CDR3 region: CAWSLAGSYNSPLHF. CDR3 in DNA: TGTGCCTGGAGTCTCGCCGGGTCCTATAATTCACCCCTCCACTTT.

The chain has TRBV7-9 and TRBJ1-2; no reliable D call. Trimming took 0 bases from V and 11 from J, leaving 13 bases between them. Germline assignment: CDR1 SEHNR and CDR2 FQNEAQ (reference sequence). CDR3 length: 13 residues. CDR3 sequence: CASSLAPVGPYTF. Here the CDR3 DNA reads TGTGCCAGCAGCTTAGCACCGGTAGGCCCATACACCTTC.

In this sample, this clone turned up many times. The rearrangement uses TRBV2 and TRBJ2-7, with no clear D. Trimming left V 4 bases short and J 0 bases short, with 13 bases between. The CDR3 is 15 residues long. Germline V gene data show CDR1 as SNHLY and CDR2 as FYNNEI. CDR3 loop: CASSVRQQSSYEQYF. CDR3 nucleotide sequence: TGTGCCAGCAGTGTAAGGCAGCAGAGCTCCTACGAGCAGTACTTC.

This clone was seen just once. The chain recombines TRBV5-4 with TRBJ2-3, with 10 bases that match TRBD1. This CDR3 is 15 amino acids long. V lost 4 bases to trimming and J lost 4 bases; unmatched junction nucleotides: 6. Germline V CDR1 and CDR2: SGHNT, YYREEE (reference sequence). The CDR3 is CASSLTGTGADTQYF. As DNA, the CDR3 is TGTGCCAGCAGCCTGACCGGGACAGGGGCAGATACGCAGTATTTT.

This clone was found many times. V gene TRBV25-1 combines with J gene TRBJ1-6; D is unclear. This CDR3 comprises 14 residues. Germline V gene sequence: CDR1 MGHDK, CDR2 SYGVNS. V shed 3 bases and J shed 9 bases, with 12 bases lying between them. The CDR3 loop reads CASSDGSPGSPLHF. As DNA, the CDR3 is TGTGCCAGCAGTGATGGGTCCCCGGGTTCACCCCTCCACTTT.

The chain combines TRBV6-1 with TRBJ2-3; D is uncertain. This CDR3 region has 13 residues. V dropped 7 bases and J dropped 1 base, with 9 bases sitting between them. Germline lookup yields CDR1 MNHNS and CDR2 SASEGT. DNA of the CDR3: TGTGCCAGCATCTTACCGGGCACAGATACGCAGTATTTT. Amino acids: CASILPGTDTQYF.